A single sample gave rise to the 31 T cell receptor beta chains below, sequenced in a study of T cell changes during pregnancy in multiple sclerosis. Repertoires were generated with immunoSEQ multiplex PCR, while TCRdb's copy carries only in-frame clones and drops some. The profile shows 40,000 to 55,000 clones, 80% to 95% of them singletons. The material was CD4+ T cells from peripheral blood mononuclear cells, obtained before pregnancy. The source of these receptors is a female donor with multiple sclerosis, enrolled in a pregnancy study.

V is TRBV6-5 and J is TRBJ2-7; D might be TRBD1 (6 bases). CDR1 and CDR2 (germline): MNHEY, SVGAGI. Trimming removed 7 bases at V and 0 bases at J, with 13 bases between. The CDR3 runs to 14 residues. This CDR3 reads CASKDRIYSYEQYF. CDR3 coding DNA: TGTGCCAGCAAAGACAGGATCTACTCCTACGAGCAGTACTTC.

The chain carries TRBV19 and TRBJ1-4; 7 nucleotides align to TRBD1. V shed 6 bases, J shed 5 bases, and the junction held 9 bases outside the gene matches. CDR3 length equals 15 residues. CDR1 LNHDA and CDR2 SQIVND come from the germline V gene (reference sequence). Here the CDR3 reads CASRPLGTANEKLFF. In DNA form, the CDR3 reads TGTGCCAGTAGACCCTTGGGGACAGCAAATGAAAAACTGTTTTTT.

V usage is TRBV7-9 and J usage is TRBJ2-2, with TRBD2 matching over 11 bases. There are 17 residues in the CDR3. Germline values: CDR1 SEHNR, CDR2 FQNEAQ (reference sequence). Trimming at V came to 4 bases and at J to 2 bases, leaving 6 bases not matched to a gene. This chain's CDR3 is CASSWATSGGNTGELFF. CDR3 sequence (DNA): TGTGCCAGCAGCTGGGCAACTAGCGGGGGTAACACCGGGGAGCTGTTTTTT.

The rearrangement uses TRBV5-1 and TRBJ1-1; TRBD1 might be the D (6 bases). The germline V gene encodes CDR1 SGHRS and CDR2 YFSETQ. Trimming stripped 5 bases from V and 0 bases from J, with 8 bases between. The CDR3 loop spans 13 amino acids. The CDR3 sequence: CASRTGMNTEAFF. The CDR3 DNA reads TGCGCCAGCAGAACAGGGATGAACACTGAAGCTTTCTTT.

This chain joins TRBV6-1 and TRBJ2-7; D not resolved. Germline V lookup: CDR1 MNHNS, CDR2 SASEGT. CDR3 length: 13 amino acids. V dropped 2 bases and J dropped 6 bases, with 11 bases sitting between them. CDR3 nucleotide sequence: TGTGCCAGCAGTGAATCTTTTCGTCGCGAGCAGTACTTC. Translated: CASSESFRREQYF.

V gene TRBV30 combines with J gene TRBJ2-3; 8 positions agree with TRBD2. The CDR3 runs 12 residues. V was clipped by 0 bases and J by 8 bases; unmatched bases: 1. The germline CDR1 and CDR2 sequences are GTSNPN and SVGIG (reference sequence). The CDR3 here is CAWSVAGVTQYF. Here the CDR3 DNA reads TGTGCCTGGAGTGTAGCGGGAGTTACGCAGTATTTT.

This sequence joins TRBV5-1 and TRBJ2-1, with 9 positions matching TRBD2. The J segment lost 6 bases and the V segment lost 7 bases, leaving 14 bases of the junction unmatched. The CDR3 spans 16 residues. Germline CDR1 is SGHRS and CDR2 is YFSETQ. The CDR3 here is CASSPPPAGGLNEQFF. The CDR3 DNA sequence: TGCGCCAGCTCTCCCCCCCCAGCGGGAGGCCTCAATGAGCAGTTCTTC.

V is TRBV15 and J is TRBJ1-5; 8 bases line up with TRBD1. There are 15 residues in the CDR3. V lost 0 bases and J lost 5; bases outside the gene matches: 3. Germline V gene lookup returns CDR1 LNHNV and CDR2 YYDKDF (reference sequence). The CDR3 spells CATSRDPTGDQPQHF. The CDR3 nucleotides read TGTGCCACCAGCAGAGATCCGACAGGGGATCAGCCCCAGCATTTT.

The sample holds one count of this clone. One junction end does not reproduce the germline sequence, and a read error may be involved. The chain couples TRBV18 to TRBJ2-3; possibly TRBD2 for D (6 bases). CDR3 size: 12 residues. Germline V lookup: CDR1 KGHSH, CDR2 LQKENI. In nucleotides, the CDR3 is TGTGCCAGCTCCCTCGGGTCGGAGGGGCGGGTTTTT. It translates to CASSLGSEGRVF. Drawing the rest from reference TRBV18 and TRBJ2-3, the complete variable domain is NAGVMQNPRHLVRRRGQEARLRCSPMKGHSHVYWYRQLPEEGLKFMVYLQKENIIDESGMPKERFSAEFPKEGPSILRIQQVVRGDSAAYFCASSLGSEGRVFGPGTRLTVL.

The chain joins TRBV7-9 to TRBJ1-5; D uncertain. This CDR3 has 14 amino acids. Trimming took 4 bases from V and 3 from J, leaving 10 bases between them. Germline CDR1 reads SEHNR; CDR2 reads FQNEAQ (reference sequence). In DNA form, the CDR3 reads TGTGCCAGCAGCTCATCGGGGTTCAATCAGCCCCAGCATTTT. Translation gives CASSSSGFNQPQHF.

The CDR3: CAWKATNTGELFF. Written as DNA, the CDR3 is TGTGCCTGGAAAGCTACGAACACCGGGGAGCTGTTTTTT. This rearrangement joins TRBV30 to TRBJ2-2, with D hard to call. Trimming cost V 4 bases and J 0 bases, with 6 bases left between them. Germline V CDR1 and CDR2: GTSNPN, SVGIG (reference sequence). The CDR3 consists of 13 residues.

The CDR3, as DNA: TGTGCCAGCAGCTTAGGGCTAGTTCACGATACGCAGTATTTT. Its translation: CASSLGLVHDTQYF. The chain links TRBV11-3 to TRBJ2-3; no clear D. The V gene's germline CDR1 is SGHNT and CDR2 YENEEA. The length of the CDR3 is 14 residues. V was cut by 1 base and J by 6 bases, with 11 bases left in between.

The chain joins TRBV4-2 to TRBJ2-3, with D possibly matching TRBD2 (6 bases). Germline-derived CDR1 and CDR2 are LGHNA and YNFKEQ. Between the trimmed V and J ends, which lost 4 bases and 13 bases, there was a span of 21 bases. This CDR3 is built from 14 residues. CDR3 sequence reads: CASSRGERSSREYF. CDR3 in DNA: TGTGCCAGCAGCCGGGGGGAAAGGTCTTCGCGGGAGTATTTT.

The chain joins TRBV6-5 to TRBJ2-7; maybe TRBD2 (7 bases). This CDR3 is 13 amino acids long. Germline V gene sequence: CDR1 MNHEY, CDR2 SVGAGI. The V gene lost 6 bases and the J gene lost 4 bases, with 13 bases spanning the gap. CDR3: CASRRGGQYEQYF. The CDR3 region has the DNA TGTGCCAGCAGGAGGGGGGGGCAATACGAGCAGTACTTC.

DNA for the CDR3: TGTGCCAGCAGCCGGACAGATCCCCTTGAGCAGTTCTTC. Translation: CASSRTDPLEQFF. This chain links TRBV7-8 with TRBJ2-1; D may be TRBD1 (6 bases). In germline, CDR1 is SGHVS, CDR2 FQNEAQ. Trimming shortened V by 5 bases and J by 9 bases, and 14 bases separated the two germline ends. CDR3 length: 13 amino acids.

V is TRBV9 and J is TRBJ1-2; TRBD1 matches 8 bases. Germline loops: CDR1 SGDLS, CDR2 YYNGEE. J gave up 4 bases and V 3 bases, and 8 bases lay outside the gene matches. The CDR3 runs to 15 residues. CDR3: CASSATDRGFYGYTF. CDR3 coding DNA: TGTGCCAGCAGCGCAACTGACAGGGGATTCTATGGCTACACCTTC.

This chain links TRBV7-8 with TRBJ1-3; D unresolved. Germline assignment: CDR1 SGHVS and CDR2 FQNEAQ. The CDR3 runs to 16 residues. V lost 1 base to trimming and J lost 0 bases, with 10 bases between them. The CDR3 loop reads CASSLDRGRSGNTIYF. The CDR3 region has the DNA TGTGCCAGCAGCTTAGATAGAGGCCGCTCTGGAAACACCATATATTTT.

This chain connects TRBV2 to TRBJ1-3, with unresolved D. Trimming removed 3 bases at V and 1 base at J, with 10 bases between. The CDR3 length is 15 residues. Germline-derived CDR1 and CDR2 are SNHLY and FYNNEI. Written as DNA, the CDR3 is TGTGCCAGCAGTGAGTTAGAGATGTCTGGAAACACCATATATTTT. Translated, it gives CASSELEMSGNTIYF.

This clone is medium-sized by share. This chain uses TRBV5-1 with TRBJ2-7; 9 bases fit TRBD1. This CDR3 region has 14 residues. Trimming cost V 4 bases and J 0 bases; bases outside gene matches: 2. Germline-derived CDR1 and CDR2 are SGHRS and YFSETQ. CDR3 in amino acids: CASSRDRDSYEQYF. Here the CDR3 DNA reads TGCGCCAGCAGCCGGGACAGGGACTCCTACGAGCAGTACTTC.

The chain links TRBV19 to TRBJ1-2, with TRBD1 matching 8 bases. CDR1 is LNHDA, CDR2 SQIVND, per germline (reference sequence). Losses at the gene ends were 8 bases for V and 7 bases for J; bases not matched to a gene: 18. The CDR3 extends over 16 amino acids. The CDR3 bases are TGTGCCAGTCTCCCGGACAGGGCTGGATATTCGGCTGGCTACACCTTC. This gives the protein CASLPDRAGYSAGYTF.

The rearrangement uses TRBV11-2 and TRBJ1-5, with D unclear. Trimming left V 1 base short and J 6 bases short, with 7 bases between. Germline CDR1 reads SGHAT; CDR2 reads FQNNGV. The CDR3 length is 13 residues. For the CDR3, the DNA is TGTGCCAGCAGCTTAGGGAGAAGTCAGCCCCAGCATTTT. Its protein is CASSLGRSQPQHF.

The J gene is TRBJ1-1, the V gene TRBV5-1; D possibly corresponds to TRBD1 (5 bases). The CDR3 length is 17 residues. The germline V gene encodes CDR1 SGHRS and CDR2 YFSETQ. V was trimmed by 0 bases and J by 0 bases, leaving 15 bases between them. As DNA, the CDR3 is TGCGCCAGCAGCTTGGCCGGGGGGTCCAACATGAACACTGAAGCTTTCTTT. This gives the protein CASSLAGGSNMNTEAFF.

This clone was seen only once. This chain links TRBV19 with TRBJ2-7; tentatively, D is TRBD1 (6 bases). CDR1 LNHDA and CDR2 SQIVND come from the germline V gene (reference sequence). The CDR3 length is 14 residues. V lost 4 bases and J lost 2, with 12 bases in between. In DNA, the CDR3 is TGTGCCAGTAGTACCCAGCGACAGGCCTACGAGCAGTACTTC. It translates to CASSTQRQAYEQYF.

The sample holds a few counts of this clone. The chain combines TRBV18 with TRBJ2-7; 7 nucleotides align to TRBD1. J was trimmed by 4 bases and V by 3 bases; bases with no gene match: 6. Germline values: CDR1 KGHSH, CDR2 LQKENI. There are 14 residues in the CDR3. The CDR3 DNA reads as TGTGCCAGCTCACCGACAGGGCCTATATACGAGCAGTACTTC. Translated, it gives CASSPTGPIYEQYF.

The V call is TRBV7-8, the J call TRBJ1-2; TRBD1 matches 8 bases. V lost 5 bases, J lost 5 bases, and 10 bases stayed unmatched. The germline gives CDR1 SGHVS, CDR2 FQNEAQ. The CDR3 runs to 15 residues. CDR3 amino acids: CASSQLRQGTYGYTF. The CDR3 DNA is TGTGCCAGCAGCCAACTAAGACAGGGGACATATGGCTACACCTTC.

As DNA, the CDR3 is TGTGCCAGCAGCAAAGAGGGCAGGGCGACGCGCGATCCTGACTATGGCTACACCTTC. It codes for CASSKEGRATRDPDYGYTF. J is TRBJ1-2 and V is TRBV21-1; the table assigns TRBD1, which was not confirmed against the DNA. TRBV21-1 is deemed a pseudogene. This CDR3 has 19 residues.

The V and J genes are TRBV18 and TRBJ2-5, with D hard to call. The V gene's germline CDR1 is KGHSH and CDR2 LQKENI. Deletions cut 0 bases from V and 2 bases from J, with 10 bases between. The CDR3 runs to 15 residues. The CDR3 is CASSPPLGRQETQYF. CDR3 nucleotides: TGTGCCAGCTCACCACCGCTTGGCCGACAAGAGACCCAGTACTTC.

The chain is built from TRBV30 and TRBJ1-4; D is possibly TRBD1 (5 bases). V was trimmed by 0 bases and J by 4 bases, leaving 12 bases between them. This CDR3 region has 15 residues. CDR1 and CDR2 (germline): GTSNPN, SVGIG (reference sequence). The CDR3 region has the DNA TGTGCCTGGAGTGTACAGGCAGGGCTTAATGAAAAACTGTTTTTT. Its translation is CAWSVQAGLNEKLFF.

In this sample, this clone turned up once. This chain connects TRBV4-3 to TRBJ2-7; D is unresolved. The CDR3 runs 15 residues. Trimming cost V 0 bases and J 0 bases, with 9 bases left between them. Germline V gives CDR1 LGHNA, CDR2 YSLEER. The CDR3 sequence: CASSQDQQSSYEQYF. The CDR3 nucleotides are TGCGCCAGCAGCCAAGATCAACAGAGCTCCTACGAGCAGTACTTC.

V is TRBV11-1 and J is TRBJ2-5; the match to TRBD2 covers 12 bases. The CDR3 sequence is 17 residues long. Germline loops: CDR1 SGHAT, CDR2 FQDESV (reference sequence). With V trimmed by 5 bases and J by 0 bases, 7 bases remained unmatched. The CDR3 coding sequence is TGTGCCAGCAGCGTCGGGAGGACTAGCGGGGACCAAGAGACCCAGTACTTC. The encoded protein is CASSVGRTSGDQETQYF.

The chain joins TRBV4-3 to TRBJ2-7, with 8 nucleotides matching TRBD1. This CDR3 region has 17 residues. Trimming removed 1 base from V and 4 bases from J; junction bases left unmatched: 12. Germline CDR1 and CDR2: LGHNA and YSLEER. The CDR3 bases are TGCGCCAGCAGCCAAGCTTTAGACAGGGGCCACCTGTACGAGCAGTACTTC. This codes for CASSQALDRGHLYEQYF.